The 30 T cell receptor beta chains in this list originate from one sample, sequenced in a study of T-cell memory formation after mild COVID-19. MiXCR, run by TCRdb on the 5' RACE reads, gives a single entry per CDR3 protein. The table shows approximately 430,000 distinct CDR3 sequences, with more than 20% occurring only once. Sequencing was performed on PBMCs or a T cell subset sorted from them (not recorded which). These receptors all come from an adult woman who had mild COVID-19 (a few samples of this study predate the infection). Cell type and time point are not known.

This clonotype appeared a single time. The CDR3 region is CASRMGGHETQYF. CDR3 nucleotides: TGTGCCAGCAGGATGGGGGGGCATGAGACCCAGTACTTC. The chain recombines TRBV2 with TRBJ2-5; tentatively, D is TRBD2 (7 bases). CDR1 is SNHLY and CDR2 is FYNNEI in the germline V gene. Trimming took 6 bases from V and 5 from J, leaving 13 bases between them. The length of the CDR3 is 13 residues.

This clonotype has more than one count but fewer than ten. DNA for the CDR3: TGTGCCAGCAGCTCGACCTCCTACAATGAGCAGTTCTTC. This sequence encodes CASSSTSYNEQFF. V is TRBV7-2 and J is TRBJ2-1; D not resolved. Trimming left V 4 bases short and J 0 bases short, with 4 bases between. Germline V gene data show CDR1 as SGHTA and CDR2 as FQGNSA. This CDR3 has 13 residues.

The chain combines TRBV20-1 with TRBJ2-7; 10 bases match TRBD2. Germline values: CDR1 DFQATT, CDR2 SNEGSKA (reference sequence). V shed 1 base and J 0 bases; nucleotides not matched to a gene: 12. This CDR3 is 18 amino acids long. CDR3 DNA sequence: TGCAGTGCTAGAGGCTCGATCCAGCGGGAGGGAAGCTCCTACGAGCAGTACTTC. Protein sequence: CSARGSIQREGSSYEQYF.

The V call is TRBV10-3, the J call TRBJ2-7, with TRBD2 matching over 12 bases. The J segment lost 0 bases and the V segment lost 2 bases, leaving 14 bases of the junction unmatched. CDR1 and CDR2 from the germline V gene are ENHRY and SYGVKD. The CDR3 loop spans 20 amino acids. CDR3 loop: CAISETRTSGAVQISYEQYF. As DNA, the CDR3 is TGTGCCATCAGTGAGACCAGGACTAGCGGGGCAGTGCAGATCTCCTACGAGCAGTACTTC.

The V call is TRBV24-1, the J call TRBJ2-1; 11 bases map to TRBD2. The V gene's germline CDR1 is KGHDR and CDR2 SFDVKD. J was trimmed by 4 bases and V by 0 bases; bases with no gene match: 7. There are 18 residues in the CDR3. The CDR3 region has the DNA TGTGCCACCAGTGATTTGCAGGCTAGCGGGGGGCATTACAATGAGCAGTTCTTC. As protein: CATSDLQASGGHYNEQFF.

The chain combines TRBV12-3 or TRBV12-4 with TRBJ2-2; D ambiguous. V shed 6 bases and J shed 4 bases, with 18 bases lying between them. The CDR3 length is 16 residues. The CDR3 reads CASRPRSTGGTGELFF. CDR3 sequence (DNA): TGTGCCAGCAGGCCGCGATCAACTGGTGGCACCGGGGAGCTGTTTTTT.

CDR3 residues: CASSFDRGTDTQYF. The CDR3 nucleotides read TGTGCCAGCAGCTTCGACAGGGGCACAGATACGCAGTATTTT. V usage is TRBV5-5 and J usage is TRBJ2-3, with TRBD1 matching 7 bases. CDR1 is SGHKS and CDR2 is YYEKEE in the germline V gene (reference sequence). The CDR3 is 14 residues long. V lost 2 bases and J lost 1; bases outside the gene matches: 1.

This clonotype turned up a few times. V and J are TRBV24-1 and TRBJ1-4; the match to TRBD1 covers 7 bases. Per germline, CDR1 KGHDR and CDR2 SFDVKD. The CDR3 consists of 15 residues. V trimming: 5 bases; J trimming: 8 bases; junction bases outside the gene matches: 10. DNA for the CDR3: TGTGCCACCAGTGCCCAGAGGGGGCGCGGGGAAAAACTGTTTTTT. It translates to CATSAQRGRGEKLFF.

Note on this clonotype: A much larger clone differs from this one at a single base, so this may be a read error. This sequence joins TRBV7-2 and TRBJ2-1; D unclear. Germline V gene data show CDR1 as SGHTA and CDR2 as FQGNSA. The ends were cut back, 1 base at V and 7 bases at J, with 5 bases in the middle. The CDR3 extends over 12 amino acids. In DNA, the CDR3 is TGTGCCAGCAGCTTAGTTGAGAATGAGCAGTTCTTC. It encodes CASSLVENEQFF.

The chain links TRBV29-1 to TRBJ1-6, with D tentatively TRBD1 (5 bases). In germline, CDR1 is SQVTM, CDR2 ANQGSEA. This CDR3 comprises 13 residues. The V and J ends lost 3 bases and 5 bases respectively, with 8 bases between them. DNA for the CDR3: TGCAGCGTTGATCAGGGTGATAATTCACCCCTCCACTTT. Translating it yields CSVDQGDNSPLHF.

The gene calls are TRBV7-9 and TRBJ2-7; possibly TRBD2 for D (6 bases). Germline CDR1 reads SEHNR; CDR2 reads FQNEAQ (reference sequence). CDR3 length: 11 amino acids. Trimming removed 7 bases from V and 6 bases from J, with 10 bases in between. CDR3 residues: CASTVGGEQYF. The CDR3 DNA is TGTGCCAGCACGGTGGGGGGCGAGCAGTACTTC.

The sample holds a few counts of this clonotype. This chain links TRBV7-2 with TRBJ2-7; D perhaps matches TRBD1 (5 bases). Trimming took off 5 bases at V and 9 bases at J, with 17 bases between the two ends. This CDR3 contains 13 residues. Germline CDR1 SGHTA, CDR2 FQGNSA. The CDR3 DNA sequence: TGTGCCAGCAGCACCCAAGACAGAGGTGGGCAGTACTTC. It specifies CASSTQDRGGQYF.

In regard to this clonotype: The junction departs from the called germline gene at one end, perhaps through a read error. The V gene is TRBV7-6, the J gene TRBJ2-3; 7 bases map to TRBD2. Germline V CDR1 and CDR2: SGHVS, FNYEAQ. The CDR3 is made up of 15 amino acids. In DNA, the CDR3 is TGTGCCAGCAGCGTAGCGGGCCTGAACACAGATACGCAGTATTTT. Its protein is CASSVAGLNTDTQYF.

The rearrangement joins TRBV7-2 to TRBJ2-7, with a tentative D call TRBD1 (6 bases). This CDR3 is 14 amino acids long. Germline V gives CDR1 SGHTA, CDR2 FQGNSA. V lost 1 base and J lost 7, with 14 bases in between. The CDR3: CASSLVSGTREQYF. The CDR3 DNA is TGTGCCAGCAGCTTAGTGTCAGGGACACGGGAGCAGTACTTC.

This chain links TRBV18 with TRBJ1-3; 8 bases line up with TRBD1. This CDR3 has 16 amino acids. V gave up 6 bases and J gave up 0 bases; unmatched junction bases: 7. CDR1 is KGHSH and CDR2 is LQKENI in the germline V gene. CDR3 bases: TGTGCCAGCTCGTCCCGACAGGGGTCCTCTGGAAACACCATATATTTT. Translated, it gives CASSSRQGSSGNTIYF. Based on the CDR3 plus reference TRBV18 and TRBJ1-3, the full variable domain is NAGVMQNPRHLVRRRGQEARLRCSPMKGHSHVYWYRQLPEEGLKFMVYLQKENIIDESGMPKERFSAEFPKEGPSILRIQQVVRGDSAAYFCASSSRQGSSGNTIYFGEGSWLTVV.

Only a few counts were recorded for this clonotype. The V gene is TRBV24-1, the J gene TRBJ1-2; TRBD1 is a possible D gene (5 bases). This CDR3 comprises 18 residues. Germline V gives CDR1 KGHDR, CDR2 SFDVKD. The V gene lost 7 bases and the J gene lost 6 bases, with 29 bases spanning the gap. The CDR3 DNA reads TGTGCCACCAGGGCCCGGGCGGGGGAGGCGAAGGAGAATAATGGCTACACCTTC. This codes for CATRARAGEAKENNGYTF.

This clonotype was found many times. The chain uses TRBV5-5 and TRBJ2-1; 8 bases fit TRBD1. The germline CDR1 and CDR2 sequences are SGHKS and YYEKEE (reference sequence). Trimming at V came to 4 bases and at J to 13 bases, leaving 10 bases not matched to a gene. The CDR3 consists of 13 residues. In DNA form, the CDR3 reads TGTGCCAGCAGCGAAAGCGTTACAGGGGGTCAGTTCTTC. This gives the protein CASSESVTGGQFF.

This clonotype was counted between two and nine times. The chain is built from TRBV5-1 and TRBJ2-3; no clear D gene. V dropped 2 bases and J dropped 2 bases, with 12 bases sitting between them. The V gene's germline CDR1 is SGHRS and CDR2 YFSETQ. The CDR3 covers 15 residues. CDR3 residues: CASSFSSTSTDTQYF. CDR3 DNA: TGCGCCAGCAGCTTCTCCTCAACTTCCACAGATACGCAGTATTTT.

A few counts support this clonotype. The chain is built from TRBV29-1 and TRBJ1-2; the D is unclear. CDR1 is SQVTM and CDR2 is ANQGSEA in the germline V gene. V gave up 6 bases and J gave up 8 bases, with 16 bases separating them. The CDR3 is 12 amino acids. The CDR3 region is CSVALLQGGYTF. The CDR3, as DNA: TGCAGCGTAGCACTTTTACAAGGAGGCTACACCTTC. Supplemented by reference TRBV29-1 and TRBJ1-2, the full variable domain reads SAVISQKPSRDICQRGTSLTIQCQVDSQVTMMFWYRQQPGQSLTLIATANQGSEATYESGFVIDKFPISRPNLTFSTLTVSNMSPEDSSIYLCSVALLQGGYTFGSGTRLTVV.

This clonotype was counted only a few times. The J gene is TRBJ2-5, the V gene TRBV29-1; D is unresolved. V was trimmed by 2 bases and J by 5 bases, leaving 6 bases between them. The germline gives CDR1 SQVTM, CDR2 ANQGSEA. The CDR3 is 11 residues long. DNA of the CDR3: TGCAGCGTTGAAATCGGGGAGACCCAGTACTTC. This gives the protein CSVEIGETQYF.

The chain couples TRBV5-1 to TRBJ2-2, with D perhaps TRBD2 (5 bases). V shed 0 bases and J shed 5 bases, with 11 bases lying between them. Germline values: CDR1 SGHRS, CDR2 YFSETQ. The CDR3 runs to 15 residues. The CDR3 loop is CASSLVLAQTGELFF. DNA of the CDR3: TGCGCCAGCAGCTTGGTTCTAGCTCAGACCGGGGAGCTGTTTTTT.

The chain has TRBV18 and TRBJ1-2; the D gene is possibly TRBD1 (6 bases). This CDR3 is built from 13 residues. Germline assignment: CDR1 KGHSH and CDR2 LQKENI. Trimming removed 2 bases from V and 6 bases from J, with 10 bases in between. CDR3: CASSPVGQNGYTF. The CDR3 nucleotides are TGTGCCAGCTCACCAGTTGGACAGAATGGCTACACCTTC.

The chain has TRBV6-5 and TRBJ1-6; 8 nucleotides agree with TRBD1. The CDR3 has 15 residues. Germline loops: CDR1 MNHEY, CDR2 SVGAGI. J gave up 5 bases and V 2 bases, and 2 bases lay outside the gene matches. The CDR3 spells CASSYTGQDNSPLHF. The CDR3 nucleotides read TGTGCCAGCAGTTACACGGGACAGGATAATTCACCCCTCCACTTT.

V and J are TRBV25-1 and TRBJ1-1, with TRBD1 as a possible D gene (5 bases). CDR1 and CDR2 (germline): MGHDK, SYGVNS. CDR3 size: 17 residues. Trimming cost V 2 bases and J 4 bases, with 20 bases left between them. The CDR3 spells CASSEQGRQEGGTEAFF. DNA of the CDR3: TGTGCCAGCAGTGAACAGGGTAGGCAGGAGGGAGGCACTGAAGCTTTCTTT.

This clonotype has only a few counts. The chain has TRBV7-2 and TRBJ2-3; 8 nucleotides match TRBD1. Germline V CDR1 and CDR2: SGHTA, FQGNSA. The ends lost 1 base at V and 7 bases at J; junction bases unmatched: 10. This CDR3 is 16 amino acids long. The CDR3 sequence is CASSLGQGAGHNTQYF. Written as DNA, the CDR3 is TGTGCCAGCAGCTTAGGGCAGGGGGCCGGCCACAATACGCAGTATTTT. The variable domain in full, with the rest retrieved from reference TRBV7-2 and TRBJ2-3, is GAGVSQSPSNKVTEKGKDVELRCDPISGHTALYWYRQSLGQGLEFLIYFQGNSAPDKSGLPSDRFSAERTGGSVSTLTIQRTQQEDSAVYLCASSLGQGAGHNTQYFGPGTRLTVL.

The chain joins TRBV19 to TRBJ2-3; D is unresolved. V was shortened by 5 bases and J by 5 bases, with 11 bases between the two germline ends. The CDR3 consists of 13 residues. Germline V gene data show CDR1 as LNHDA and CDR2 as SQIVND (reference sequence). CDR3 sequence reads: CASSLRRRDTQYF. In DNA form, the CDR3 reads TGTGCCAGTAGTCTGAGACGCAGAGATACGCAGTATTTT.

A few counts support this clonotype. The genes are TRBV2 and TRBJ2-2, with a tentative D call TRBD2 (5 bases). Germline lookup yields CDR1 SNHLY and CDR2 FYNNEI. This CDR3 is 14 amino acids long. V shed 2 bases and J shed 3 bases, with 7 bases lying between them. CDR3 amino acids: CASSERGDTGELFF. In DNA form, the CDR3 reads TGTGCCAGCAGTGAACGGGGAGACACCGGGGAGCTGTTTTTT.

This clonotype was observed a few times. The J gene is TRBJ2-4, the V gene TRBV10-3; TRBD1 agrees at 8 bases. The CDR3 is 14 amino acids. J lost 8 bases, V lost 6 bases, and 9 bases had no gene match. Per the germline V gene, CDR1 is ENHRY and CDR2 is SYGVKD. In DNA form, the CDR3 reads TGTGCCATCAGACCGGGCCTACAGGGGGACATTCAGTACTTC. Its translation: CAIRPGLQGDIQYF.

The CDR3 is CASSATSGSSYEQYF. Here the CDR3 DNA reads TGTGCCAGCAGCGCGACTAGCGGGAGCTCCTACGAGCAGTACTTC. The chain combines TRBV9 with TRBJ2-7; 12 nucleotides agree with TRBD2. Germline CDR1 and CDR2: SGDLS and YYNGEE. Trimming took 3 bases from V and 0 from J; bases not matched to a gene: 1. This CDR3 is 15 amino acids long.

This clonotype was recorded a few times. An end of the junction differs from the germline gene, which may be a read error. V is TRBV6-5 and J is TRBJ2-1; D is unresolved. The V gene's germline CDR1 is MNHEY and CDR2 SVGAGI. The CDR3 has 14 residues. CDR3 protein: CASSYGDSNNEQFF. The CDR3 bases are TGTGCCAGCAGTTACGGAGACTCCAACAATGAGCAGTTCTTC.